The 4 T cell receptor beta chains below come from one sample, sequenced in a study of T-cell memory formation after mild COVID-19. TCRdb ran MiXCR on the 5' RACE reads and lists one entry per CDR3 protein. The sample contains 150,000 to 200,000 distinct CDR3 sequences, 11% of which appear only once. Specimen: PBMCs or a T cell subset sorted from them (not recorded which). Receptors originate from a man between 18 and 35 years old who had mild COVID-19 (a few samples of this study predate the infection). Cell type and time point are not known.

The V and J genes are TRBV10-3 and TRBJ2-5; 8 bases align to TRBD1. Germline CDR1 reads ENHRY; CDR2 reads SYGVKD. CDR3 length: 13 residues. J gave up 3 bases and V 5 bases, and 2 bases lay outside the gene matches. The CDR3 here is CAISLQGEETQYF. Here the CDR3 DNA reads TGTGCCATCAGTCTACAGGGGGAAGAGACCCAGTACTTC.

The rearrangement uses TRBV5-6 and TRBJ2-3; D is unresolved. Germline lookup yields CDR1 SGHDT and CDR2 YYEEEE. This CDR3 region has 14 residues. V lost 1 base and J lost 2, with 8 bases in between. This chain's CDR3 is CASSLTSATDTQYF. The CDR3 DNA is TGTGCCAGCAGCTTGACCTCAGCCACAGATACGCAGTATTTT.

The chain links TRBV5-1 to TRBJ1-1; no reliable D call. Germline-derived CDR1 and CDR2 are SGHRS and YFSETQ. This CDR3 spans 12 amino acids. V was clipped by 4 bases and J by 8 bases, with 12 bases between them. CDR3 sequence reads: CASSRPEGEAFF. The CDR3, as DNA: TGCGCCAGCAGCCGGCCAGAGGGAGAAGCTTTCTTT.

V usage is TRBV2 and J usage is TRBJ2-4, with TRBD2 as a possible D gene (7 bases). The length of the CDR3 is 17 residues. CDR1 is SNHLY and CDR2 is FYNNEI in the germline V gene. V lost 1 base to trimming and J lost 1 base, with 14 bases between them. The CDR3 sequence: CASSEEAAGAAKNIQYF. CDR3 coding DNA: TGTGCCAGCAGTGAAGAGGCTGCGGGGGCGGCCAAAAACATTCAGTACTTC.